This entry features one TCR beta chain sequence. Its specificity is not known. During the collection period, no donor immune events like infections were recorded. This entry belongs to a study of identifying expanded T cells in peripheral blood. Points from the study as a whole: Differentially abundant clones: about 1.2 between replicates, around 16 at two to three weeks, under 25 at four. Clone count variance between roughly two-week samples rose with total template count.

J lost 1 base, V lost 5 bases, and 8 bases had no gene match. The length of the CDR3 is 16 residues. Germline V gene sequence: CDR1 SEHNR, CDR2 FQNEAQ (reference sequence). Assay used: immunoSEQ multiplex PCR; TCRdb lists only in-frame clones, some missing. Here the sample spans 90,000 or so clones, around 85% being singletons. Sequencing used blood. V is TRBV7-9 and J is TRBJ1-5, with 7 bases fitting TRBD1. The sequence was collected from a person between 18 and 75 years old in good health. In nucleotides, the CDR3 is TGTGCCAGCAGCCCCGCCGGGGGACAGAGCAATCAGCCCCAGCATTTT. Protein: CASSPAGGQSNQPQHF.